This TCR beta chain was profiled in a study of cytomegalovirus exposure and HLA in healthy donors. Broader study findings: Most TCR sequences proved rare, with some public TCRs found in many donors. Accurate prediction of most subjects' HLA-A and HLA-B alleles from TCR beta sequences was reported. Indistinguishable V segments such as TRBV6-2 and TRBV6-3 were excluded.

This CDR3 spans 14 amino acids. The germline CDR1 and CDR2 sequences are LNHDA and SQIVND (reference sequence). V was clipped by 5 bases and J by 3 bases, with 13 bases between them. Turning to this clone: What it binds is not known.

The PCR used 60 Vbeta and 13 Jbeta primers. Method: immunoSEQ multiplex PCR; TCRdb's copy keeps in-frame clones and lacks some. The top ten hold about 7.6% of the sample, which has more than 70,000 clones, roughly 67% seen once. The genes are TRBV19 and TRBJ1-2; D is possibly TRBD1 (6 bases). The sequencing input was PBMCs. The sequence came from a man aged 35 to 55 in good health and CMV-seropositive. The CDR3 is CASSLQGNDYGYTF. The CDR3 DNA follows: TGTGCCAGTAGTTTACAGGGAAATGACTATGGCTACACCTTC.